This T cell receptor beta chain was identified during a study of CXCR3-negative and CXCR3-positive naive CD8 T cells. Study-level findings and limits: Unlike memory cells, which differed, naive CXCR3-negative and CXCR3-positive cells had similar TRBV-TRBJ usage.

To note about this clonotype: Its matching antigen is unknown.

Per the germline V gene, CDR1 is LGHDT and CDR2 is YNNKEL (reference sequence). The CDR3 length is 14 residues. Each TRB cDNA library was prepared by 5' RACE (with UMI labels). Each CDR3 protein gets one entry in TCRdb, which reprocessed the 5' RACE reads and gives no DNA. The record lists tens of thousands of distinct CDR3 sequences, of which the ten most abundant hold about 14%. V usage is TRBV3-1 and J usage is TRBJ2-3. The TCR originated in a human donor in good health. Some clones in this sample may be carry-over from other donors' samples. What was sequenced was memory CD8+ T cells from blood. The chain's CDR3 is CASSLTASTDTQYF.